This passage covers 26 T cell receptor beta chains from one sample sequenced in a study of T cells in Graves' hyperthyroidism and ophthalmopathy. Amplification of TCR beta CDR3 regions was performed using RNA transcripts as template. The TCR CDR3 first-round RT-PCR relied on the HTBI primer set. TCRdb used MiXCR to reprocess the multiplex PCR reads, holding one entry per CDR3 protein. Among approximately 380,000 distinct CDR3 sequences listed, 11% to 15% were seen once. The sample taken for sequencing was blood. Receptors were obtained from a man aged 50 to 60 with Graves' ophthalmopathy.

This clonotype was counted only a few times. This chain joins TRBV30 and TRBJ2-6; perhaps TRBD1 as D (6 bases). Germline values: CDR1 GTSNPN, CDR2 SVGIG (reference sequence). V lost 3 bases, J lost 4 bases, and 10 bases lay in between. The CDR3 extends over 14 amino acids. The chain's CDR3 is CAWRRRGGANVLTF. The CDR3 region has the DNA TGTGCCTGGAGACGAAGGGGGGGGGCCAACGTCCTGACTTTC.

At least ten counts were recorded for this clonotype. The chain couples TRBV12-3 or TRBV12-4 to TRBJ1-6, with 8 nucleotides matching TRBD1. V gave up 7 bases and J gave up 4 bases; unmatched junction bases: 6. The CDR3 runs 15 residues. The CDR3 sequence: CASTRTGPYNSPLHF. The DNA for the CDR3 is TGTGCCAGCACCCGGACAGGGCCTTATAATTCACCCCTCCACTTT.

Concerning this clonotype itself: This may come from a read error, since a much larger clone is one base off. The chain carries TRBV4-1 and TRBJ2-7; 9 nucleotides align to TRBD2. The CDR3 has 15 amino acids. Germline V gene lookup returns CDR1 MGHRA and CDR2 YSYEKL. With V trimmed by 4 bases and J by 7 bases, 11 bases remained unmatched. The CDR3 DNA sequence: TGCGCCAGCAGCCGGGTAGCGGGAGAATCGCGGGAGCAGTACTTC. Translating gives CASSRVAGESREQYF.

This clonotype has at least ten counts. The CDR3: CASSFKAGNTDTQYF. The CDR3 coding sequence is TGTGCCAGCAGTTTTAAGGCGGGAAACACAGATACGCAGTATTTT. The chain has TRBV27 and TRBJ2-3, with a possible D match to TRBD2 (6 bases). V was trimmed by 3 bases and J by 2 bases, leaving 12 bases between them. The CDR3 is made up of 15 amino acids. Germline V CDR1 and CDR2: MNHEY, SMNVEV (reference sequence).

The CDR3 sequence: CATSRDLSGANVLTF. CDR3 in DNA: TGTGCCACCAGCAGAGACTTGTCTGGGGCCAACGTCCTGACTTTC. The chain is built from TRBV15 and TRBJ2-6; D uncertain. V lost 0 bases and J lost 1, with 4 bases in between. This CDR3 spans 15 amino acids. Germline CDR1 and CDR2: LNHNV and YYDKDF (reference sequence).

This clonotype was recorded at least ten times. The chain uses TRBV11-3 and TRBJ2-7; 14 bases fit TRBD2. The ends lost 5 bases at V and 6 bases at J; junction bases unmatched: 12. Per germline, CDR1 SGHNT and CDR2 YENEEA. This CDR3 comprises 17 residues. This CDR3 is CASSPRTLGLAGGEQYF. CDR3 in DNA: TGTGCCAGCAGCCCAAGAACCCTCGGACTAGCGGGAGGCGAGCAGTACTTC.

This clonotype has a count of ten or more. V gene TRBV4-1 combines with J gene TRBJ2-5; 9 bases are shared with TRBD2. From germline, CDR1 is MGHRA and CDR2 YSYEKL. The CDR3 totals 15 residues. Trimming at V came to 4 bases and at J to 5 bases, leaving 8 bases not matched to a gene. The CDR3 DNA reads TGCGCCAGCAGCCTTGGACTAGCGAGGGGGGAGACCCAGTACTTC. Its protein is CASSLGLARGETQYF.

This clonotype turned up a few times. The chain couples TRBV3-1 to TRBJ1-2; 7 bases align to TRBD1. This CDR3 is 16 amino acids long. The trim removed 2 bases at V and 5 bases at J, leaving 11 bases unmatched. The V gene's germline CDR1 is LGHDT and CDR2 YNNKEL (reference sequence). The CDR3 region has the DNA TGTGCCAGCAGCCAAACTCCGGGACAGCGGAGTTATGGCTACACCTTC. Its translation: CASSQTPGQRSYGYTF.

This clonotype occurred many times. V usage is TRBV30 and J usage is TRBJ2-3; D unclear. The CDR3 loop spans 10 amino acids. Germline CDR1 is GTSNPN and CDR2 is SVGIG (reference sequence). Deletions cut 3 bases from V and 5 bases from J, with 3 bases between. In DNA form, the CDR3 reads TGTGCCTGGAGGGTAGATACGCAGTATTTT. Its translation is CAWRVDTQYF.

The genes are TRBV15 and TRBJ2-3, with 7 bases identical to TRBD1. This CDR3 is built from 14 residues. After removal of 0 bases from V and 4 bases from J, the junction contained 1 base not matched to a gene. Germline V gene sequence: CDR1 LNHNV, CDR2 YYDKDF (reference sequence). The DNA of the CDR3 is TGTGCCACCAGCAGAGAAGGGACAGCAGATACGCAGTATTTT. Its translation: CATSREGTADTQYF.

This clonotype has just a few counts. A much larger clone differs by one base, so this may be a read error. This chain joins TRBV11-2 and TRBJ2-1, with D hard to call. Trimming left V 1 base short and J 9 bases short, with 7 bases between. The CDR3 covers 12 residues. Looked up from germline, CDR1 is SGHAT and CDR2 is FQNNGV. CDR3 sequence: CASSLGHTEQFF. CDR3 bases: TGTGCCAGCAGCTTAGGTCACACTGAGCAGTTCTTC. The full variable domain, in which reference TRBV11-2 and TRBJ2-1 provide the parts outside the CDR3, is EAGVAQSPRYKIIEKRQSVAFWCNPISGHATLYWYQQILGQGPKLLIQFQNNGVVDDSQLPKDRFSAERLKGVDSTLKIQPAKLEDSAVYLCASSLGHTEQFFGPGTRLTVL.

This clonotype came up many times. J is TRBJ2-7 and V is TRBV30; 14 bases map to TRBD2. V shed 8 bases and J 2 bases; nucleotides not matched to a gene: 2. In germline, CDR1 is GTSNPN, CDR2 SVGIG (reference sequence). The CDR3 spans 13 residues. The CDR3 DNA is TGTGCCGCGGGACTAGCGGGGGCCTACGAGCAGTACTTC. Translation: CAAGLAGAYEQYF.

The chain recombines TRBV6-8 with TRBJ2-3, with 10 bases aligning to TRBD2. Germline assignment: CDR1 MNHGY and CDR2 SAAAGT. J was trimmed by 2 bases and V by 4 bases; bases with no gene match: 9. The CDR3 consists of 17 residues. CDR3 nucleotides: TGTGCCAGCAGTTTCCAGACTAGCGGGTGGCCCACAGATACGCAGTATTTT. Residues: CASSFQTSGWPTDTQYF.

The chain recombines TRBV20-1 with TRBJ2-1, with TRBD2 matching over 10 bases. The germline V gene encodes CDR1 DFQATT and CDR2 SNEGSKA (reference sequence). With 1 base clipped from V and 8 bases from J, the junction kept 8 bases outside the gene matches. The CDR3 contains 15 residues. The CDR3 nucleotides read TGCAGTGCTAGAGCTGCTAGCGGGAGCTTGGATGAGCAGTTCTTC. As protein: CSARAASGSLDEQFF.

Worth noting for this clonotype: One junction end disagrees with the germline gene, perhaps due to a read error. The CDR3 reads CASSLIPGEAYGQYF. CDR3 DNA: TGTGCCAGCAGCTTAATCCCGGGAGAAGCGTACGGGCAGTACTTC. The chain has TRBV7-3 and TRBJ2-7, with a weak D call TRBD2 (6 bases). There are 15 residues in the CDR3. The germline V gene has CDR1 SGHTA and CDR2 FQGTGA.

The genes are TRBV25-1 and TRBJ1-6; D not certain. The CDR3 runs to 14 residues. V was pared by 4 bases and J by 5 bases, with 9 bases between. Germline CDR1 MGHDK, CDR2 SYGVNS. This CDR3 is CASSAGIDNSPLHF. The CDR3 DNA sequence: TGTGCCAGCAGTGCCGGGATTGATAATTCACCCCTCCACTTT.

There are many counts of this clonotype. This chain joins TRBV20-1 and TRBJ2-1; TRBD2 aligns across 8 bases. The germline gives CDR1 DFQATT, CDR2 SNEGSKA (reference sequence). The CDR3 is made up of 14 amino acids. Trimming removed 6 bases from V and 7 bases from J; junction bases left unmatched: 11. The CDR3 DNA sequence: TGCAGTGCCCCGTCGGCGGGAGGTATGAATGAGCAGTTCTTC. This encodes CSAPSAGGMNEQFF.

The chain links TRBV7-8 to TRBJ1-6; unclear D gene. The V end was cut by 8 bases, the J end by 9 bases, with 8 bases between. CDR1 is SGHVS, CDR2 FQNEAQ, per germline. CDR3 size: 11 residues. CDR3 amino acids: CASGRSSPLHF. CDR3 nucleotide sequence: TGTGCCAGCGGCCGGAGTTCACCCCTCCACTTT.

The table lists this clonotype with many counts. The rearrangement links TRBV27 to TRBJ1-2, with no clear D. Germline V lookup: CDR1 MNHEY, CDR2 SMNVEV (reference sequence). Trimming shortened V by 3 bases and J by 6 bases, and 11 bases separated the two germline ends. The CDR3 length is 13 residues. CDR3 DNA: TGTGCCAGCAGTTTTGGCGGGCGGAATGGCTACACCTTC. This codes for CASSFGGRNGYTF.

The table lists this clonotype with a few counts. The chain uses TRBV28 and TRBJ2-4; 10 bases line up with TRBD2. Germline lookup yields CDR1 MDHEN and CDR2 SYDVKM. V trimming: 7 bases; J trimming: 8 bases; junction bases outside the gene matches: 8. The CDR3 is made up of 14 amino acids. The CDR3 spells CASTSTSGFDIQYF. The CDR3 DNA reads TGTGCCAGCACCTCGACTAGCGGGTTTGACATTCAGTACTTC.

This clonotype has at least ten counts. The chain couples TRBV7-9 to TRBJ1-6; 8 positions agree with TRBD1. J was trimmed by 10 bases and V by 3 bases; bases with no gene match: 11. CDR1 and CDR2 from the germline V gene are SEHNR and FQNEAQ (reference sequence). The CDR3 has 16 amino acids. CDR3 residues: CASSFLDRVLGSPLHF. The CDR3 DNA is TGTGCCAGCAGCTTCCTGGACAGGGTCCTAGGATCACCCCTCCACTTT.

This clonotype was counted a few times. V usage is TRBV29-1 and J usage is TRBJ2-5, with 7 bases that match TRBD2. The CDR3 is 15 residues long. Germline V gives CDR1 SQVTM, CDR2 ANQGSEA. The trim removed 1 base at V and 5 bases at J, leaving 10 bases unmatched. The CDR3 nucleotides are TGCAGCGTTGAAGGGCGAGGCGGGAGAGGTGAGACCCAGTACTTC. It translates to CSVEGRGGRGETQYF.

This clonotype has at least ten counts. The chain has TRBV7-3 and TRBJ2-2; 9 bases align to TRBD1. The CDR3 is 16 amino acids. From germline, CDR1 is SGHTA and CDR2 FQGTGA. J was trimmed by 6 bases and V by 0 bases; bases with no gene match: 5. The CDR3 coding sequence is TGTGCCAGCAGCTTAACGGGGACAGGGTGGCCCGGGGAGCTGTTTTTT. This codes for CASSLTGTGWPGELFF.

At least ten counts were recorded for this clonotype. V usage is TRBV7-9 and J usage is TRBJ1-6; the match to TRBD1 covers 11 bases. Germline V gene lookup returns CDR1 SEHNR and CDR2 FQNEAQ (reference sequence). This CDR3 is built from 14 residues. V was pared by 3 bases and J by 10 bases, with 2 bases of the junction left unmatched. CDR3 in amino acids: CASSFGDRGSPLHF. The CDR3, as DNA: TGTGCCAGCAGCTTCGGGGACAGGGGGTCACCCCTCCACTTT.

This clonotype occurred many times. CDR3 DNA sequence: TGTGCCAGCTCACTTAGGGAAGCCGGGACTGCATATGGCTACACCTTC. It codes for CASSLREAGTAYGYTF. The chain links TRBV18 to TRBJ1-2, with a tentative D call TRBD1 (5 bases). V gave up 4 bases and J gave up 5 bases, with 20 bases separating them. The CDR3 has 16 residues. CDR1 is KGHSH, CDR2 LQKENI, per germline.

This clonotype was counted many times. The chain joins TRBV11-2 to TRBJ2-3; D is possibly TRBD2 (6 bases). The CDR3 runs to 16 residues. The V gene lost 1 base and the J gene lost 0 bases, with 11 bases spanning the gap. In germline, CDR1 is SGHAT, CDR2 FQNNGV. CDR3 loop: CASSLVLAPSTDTQYF. In DNA, the CDR3 is TGTGCCAGCAGCTTAGTCCTAGCGCCTAGCACAGATACGCAGTATTTT.